Shown below are 16 T cell receptor beta chains from a single sample sequenced in a study of blood T cell repertoires in COVID-19. Libraries were prepared by immunoSEQ multiplex PCR; TCRdb keeps only in-frame clonotypes and omits some of them. The data contain 200,000 to 250,000 clones, 84% of them seen just once; the ten biggest clones take up approximately 6.5%. The sequenced sample was PBMCs or T cells enriched from blood (not recorded which). Source of these receptors: a woman aged 40 to 50 who had recovered from COVID-19.

CDR3 DNA: TGTGCCAGCAGCCAAGATGACAGGGGTGGCTACACCTTC. Translating gives CASSQDDRGGYTF. The V call is TRBV14, the J call TRBJ1-2; 8 bases match TRBD1. Germline CDR1 SGHDN, CDR2 FVKESK. Unmatched junction bases numbered 1, after V lost 0 bases and J lost 7 bases. The CDR3 is 13 residues long.

The chain uses TRBV2 and TRBJ1-1; 9 nucleotides agree with TRBD1. Germline CDR1 SNHLY, CDR2 FYNNEI. The CDR3 runs 15 residues. Losses at the gene ends were 4 bases for V and 0 bases for J; bases not matched to a gene: 3. The CDR3, as DNA: TGTGCCAGCAGTGGGACAGGGGCACTGAACACTGAAGCTTTCTTT. This sequence encodes CASSGTGALNTEAFF.

V and J are TRBV5-5 and TRBJ2-6; tentatively, D is TRBD2 (5 bases). Germline V gives CDR1 SGHKS, CDR2 YYEKEE (reference sequence). The CDR3 has 15 residues. The V end was cut by 3 bases, the J end by 0 bases, with 7 bases between. The CDR3 region is CASSSRGSGANVLTF. The CDR3 bases are TGTGCCAGCAGCTCACGGGGCTCTGGGGCCAACGTCCTGACTTTC.

This clone was found a few times. The chain is built from TRBV7-2 and TRBJ2-3; 10 positions agree with TRBD2. CDR1 is SGHTA, CDR2 FQGNSA, per germline. J lost 0 bases, V lost 3 bases, and 3 bases had no gene match. The CDR3 totals 16 residues. In DNA, the CDR3 is TGTGCCAGCAGCTTCAGAGCGGGAGGGAGCACAGATACGCAGTATTTT. It yields the protein CASSFRAGGSTDTQYF.

In its sample, this clone was seen a few times. The V gene is TRBV5-6, the J gene TRBJ2-3; tentative D call: TRBD2 (5 bases). With 4 bases removed from V and 4 bases from J, the gap between germline ends came to 16 bases. Germline V CDR1 and CDR2: SGHDT, YYEEEE. There are 15 residues in the CDR3. CDR3 sequence reads: CASSPLGVRSDTQYF. The CDR3 DNA reads TGTGCCAGCAGCCCACTCGGGGTCAGGTCAGATACGCAGTATTTT.

The CDR3 region is CASSLLQGWDTGELFF. CDR3 nucleotides: TGTGCCAGCAGCTTACTCCAGGGTTGGGACACCGGGGAGCTGTTTTTT. The chain joins TRBV11-2 to TRBJ2-2; a possible D gene is TRBD1 (5 bases). Trimming removed 2 bases at V and 3 bases at J, with 13 bases between. This CDR3 spans 16 amino acids. CDR1 and CDR2 from the germline V gene are SGHAT and FQNNGV.

This clone was observed a handful of times. The rearrangement uses TRBV3-1 (or the pseudogene TRBV3-2) and TRBJ1-1, with D tentatively TRBD1 (6 bases). Germline-derived CDR1 and CDR2 are LGHDT and YNNKEL (reference sequence). The CDR3 is 15 amino acids. V lost 1 base, J lost 4 bases, and 13 bases lay in between. DNA of the CDR3: TGTGCCAGCAGCCAAGCGGACAGAAGCTCCACTGAAGCTTTCTTT. This encodes CASSQADRSSTEAFF.

This chain uses TRBV5-1 with TRBJ2-7; 10 nucleotides agree with TRBD1. This CDR3 spans 15 amino acids. The germline CDR1 and CDR2 sequences are SGHRS and YFSETQ. J was trimmed by 1 base and V by 0 bases; bases with no gene match: 1. The CDR3 is CASSLAGQGSYEQYV. CDR3 bases: TGCGCCAGCAGCTTGGCGGGACAGGGGTCCTACGAGCAGTACGTC.

This chain uses TRBV11-2 with TRBJ2-7, with 10 bases identical to TRBD1. CDR1 SGHAT and CDR2 FQNNGV come from the germline V gene. Germline trimming cut 5 bases from V and 3 bases from J; bases unmatched to any gene: 10. This CDR3 contains 16 residues. This CDR3 reads CASSPLAGQGLYEQYF. Written as DNA, the CDR3 is TGTGCCAGCAGCCCCTTGGCGGGACAGGGGCTCTACGAGCAGTACTTC.

The chain employs TRBV28 and TRBJ1-5, with a tentative D call TRBD1 (6 bases). Trimming took off 5 bases at V and 7 bases at J, with 18 bases between the two ends. CDR1 is MDHEN and CDR2 is SYDVKM in the germline V gene. The length of the CDR3 is 15 residues. In nucleotides, the CDR3 is TGTGCCAGCAGTGGGGCGGGGGGCGGAAGACAGCCCCAGCATTTT. This translates into CASSGAGGGRQPQHF.

The chain recombines TRBV11-3 with TRBJ2-1; the match to TRBD2 covers 11 bases. The V segment lost 1 base and the J segment 4 bases; nucleotides outside the gene matches: 9. Germline lookup yields CDR1 SGHNT and CDR2 YENEEA. The CDR3 spans 18 residues. The CDR3 is CASSLATSGTLHYNEQFF. As DNA, the CDR3 is TGTGCCAGCAGCTTAGCGACTAGCGGGACGTTGCATTACAATGAGCAGTTCTTC.

The chain recombines TRBV5-5 with TRBJ2-5, with 8 bases that match TRBD1. With V trimmed by 4 bases and J by 2 bases, 7 bases remained unmatched. The CDR3 extends over 15 amino acids. Germline CDR1 and CDR2: SGHKS and YYEKEE (reference sequence). The DNA for the CDR3 is TGTGCCAGCAGCCGTCCGGGACAGGAACAAGAGACCCAGTACTTC. Its translation is CASSRPGQEQETQYF.

This sequence joins TRBV20-1 and TRBJ1-5; 7 bases are a match to TRBD1. Losses at the gene ends were 3 bases for V and 2 bases for J; bases not matched to a gene: 4. This CDR3 region has 14 residues. Per germline, CDR1 DFQATT and CDR2 SNEGSKA (reference sequence). DNA of the CDR3: TGCAGTGCTAGTGACAGGGCGGGCAATCAGCCCCAGCATTTT. It yields the protein CSASDRAGNQPQHF.

This chain connects TRBV7-9 to TRBJ1-1; D unclear. CDR3 length: 14 residues. Germline loops: CDR1 SEHNR, CDR2 FQNEAQ (reference sequence). Trimming cost V 7 bases and J 0 bases, with 12 bases left between them. CDR3 in amino acids: CASTLMAVNTEAFF. The CDR3, as DNA: TGTGCCAGCACCTTGATGGCGGTGAACACTGAAGCTTTCTTT.

The chain has TRBV6-5 and TRBJ2-1; D not certain. The germline V gene has CDR1 MNHEY and CDR2 SVGAGI. The CDR3 runs 14 residues. Trimming pared 0 bases from V and 8 bases from J, leaving 11 bases between. This CDR3 is CASSYSNQYHEQFF. The CDR3 DNA is TGTGCCAGCAGTTACTCGAATCAGTACCATGAGCAGTTCTTC.

About this clone: The sample has other DNA sequences that encode this CDR3 too. The V call is TRBV11-2, the J call TRBJ2-1; perhaps TRBD1 as D (6 bases). This CDR3 contains 12 residues. The germline V and J ends were trimmed by 1 base and 9 bases, with 7 bases remaining between them. Germline V gene data show CDR1 as SGHAT and CDR2 as FQNNGV. DNA of the CDR3: TGTGCCAGCAGCTTAGTCAGGGGTGAGCAGTTCTTC. This gives the protein CASSLVRGEQFF.